A single sample gave rise to the 23 T cell receptor beta chains below, sequenced in a study of T cells in localized non-small cell lung cancer (dated by TCRdb to 2019 to 2021). Library preparation used the immunoSEQ multiplex PCR assay. This is the immuneACCESS table as TCRdb keeps it, with only in-frame sequences that have V and J called. A part of the clones is gone; compared with another copy, unresolved V genes explain less than half, and the rest is unexplained. Here the sample has 75,000 to 80,000 clones; more than 70% occur a single time. Roughly 19% of the sample is taken by the ten largest. The sequences come from peripheral blood, collected before any cancer treatment. These receptors were collected from a woman aged 35 to 70 with stage I squamous cell lung carcinoma.

The chain has TRBV7-3 and TRBJ1-1; 10 nucleotides align to TRBD1. The CDR3 contains 13 residues. Trimming at V came to 3 bases and at J to 5 bases, leaving 0 bases not matched to a gene. Germline CDR1 reads SGHTA; CDR2 reads FQGTGA. CDR3 amino acids: CASSLGQGTEAFF. The CDR3 nucleotides are TGTGCCAGCAGCTTGGGACAGGGGACTGAAGCTTTCTTT.

This clone has a single count. The chain has TRBV6-1 and TRBJ1-1, with 8 bases that match TRBD1. The CDR3 is made up of 13 amino acids. With V trimmed by 8 bases and J by 10 bases, 12 bases remained unmatched. Germline assignment: CDR1 MNHNS and CDR2 SASEGT. CDR3 sequence: CASSEHRGVRAFF. CDR3 sequence (DNA): TGTGCCAGCTCCGAGCACAGGGGGGTACGAGCTTTCTTT.

The chain carries TRBV12-5 and TRBJ1-1; no clear D. Germline CDR1 and CDR2: LGHNT and FRNRAP. The CDR3 loop spans 13 amino acids. Trimming shortened V by 1 base and J by 7 bases, and 10 bases separated the two germline ends. The CDR3 DNA is TGTGCTAGTGGTTTGGGACTGCGCAATGAAGCTTTCTTT. Translated, it gives CASGLGLRNEAFF. Variable domain in full (rest from reference TRBV12-5 and TRBJ1-1): DARVTQTPRHKVTEMGQEVTMRCQPILGHNTVFWYRQTMMQGLELLAYFRNRAPLDDSGMPKDRFSAEMPDATLATLKIQPSEPRDSAVYFCASGLGLRNEAFFGQGTRLTVV.

This chain connects TRBV9 to TRBJ2-3; 8 bases are a match to TRBD2. Germline V gene sequence: CDR1 SGDLS, CDR2 YYNGEE. V was pared by 2 bases and J by 4 bases, with 6 bases of the junction left unmatched. This CDR3 is 15 amino acids long. The CDR3 region has the DNA TGTGCCAGCAGCGTGGTAGCGGGGCGGGCAGATACGCAGTATTTT. Residues: CASSVVAGRADTQYF.

This clone was observed a few times. The V call is TRBV4-1, the J call TRBJ1-2; a possible D gene is TRBD1 (6 bases). Trimming stripped 4 bases from V and 3 bases from J, with 12 bases between. The CDR3 sequence is 14 residues long. The germline V gene has CDR1 MGHRA and CDR2 YSYEKL. The CDR3 bases are TGCGCCAGCAGCCCTCAACAGGGAGACTATGGCTACACCTTC. It yields the protein CASSPQQGDYGYTF.

This chain uses TRBV30 with TRBJ1-1; D gene unclear. Germline lookup yields CDR1 GTSNPN and CDR2 SVGIG (reference sequence). V was pared by 2 bases and J by 2 bases, with 9 bases between. The CDR3 loop spans 13 amino acids. The chain's CDR3 is CAWSPGLNTEAFF. The CDR3, as DNA: TGTGCCTGGAGTCCGGGTCTCAACACTGAAGCTTTCTTT.

The chain joins TRBV5-1 to TRBJ2-7; no clear D gene. The germline gives CDR1 SGHRS, CDR2 YFSETQ. Trimming shortened V by 0 bases and J by 2 bases, and 6 bases separated the two germline ends. This CDR3 has 13 amino acids. The CDR3 region is CASSLGHPYEQYF. CDR3 nucleotide sequence: TGCGCCAGCAGCTTGGGGCATCCCTACGAGCAGTACTTC.

The chain employs TRBV10-2 and TRBJ2-7; tentatively, D is TRBD2 (5 bases). V was pared by 8 bases and J by 6 bases, with 14 bases between. The CDR3 contains 12 residues. Germline CDR1 reads WSHSY; CDR2 reads SAAADI. CDR3 region: CASSHGESEQYF. In DNA form, the CDR3 reads TGCGCCAGCTCCCACGGGGAGTCCGAGCAGTACTTC.

The V call is TRBV7-9, the J call TRBJ2-3, with no clear D. Germline V gene data show CDR1 as SEHNR and CDR2 as FQNEAQ (reference sequence). This CDR3 spans 16 amino acids. V was pared by 1 base and J by 5 bases, with 16 bases between. CDR3 coding DNA: TGTGCCAGCAGCTTAGGGGGTGGAAATTTTTTAGATACGCAGTATTTT. It yields the protein CASSLGGGNFLDTQYF.

The V and J genes are TRBV27 and TRBJ2-2, with D perhaps matching TRBD1 or TRBD2 (5 bases each). V lost 7 bases, J lost 1 base, and 13 bases lay in between. CDR3 length equals 15 residues. Germline CDR1 is MNHEY and CDR2 is SMNVEV (reference sequence). The DNA of the CDR3 is TGTGCCAGCACCCGGGGCTTGGGGAACACCGGGGAGCTGTTTTTT. Translated: CASTRGLGNTGELFF.

The CDR3: CASSQDREYGYTF. The CDR3 DNA follows: TGTGCCAGCAGTCAAGACAGGGAATATGGCTACACCTTC. The chain has TRBV2 and TRBJ1-2; TRBD1 matches at 7 bases. The CDR3 runs 13 residues. Germline trimming cut 5 bases from V and 5 bases from J; bases unmatched to any gene: 5. CDR1 and CDR2 from the germline V gene are SNHLY and FYNNEI.

The V call is TRBV27, the J call TRBJ1-1; D is unresolved. V was shortened by 5 bases and J by 0 bases, with 13 bases between the two germline ends. The CDR3 loop spans 15 amino acids. Germline V gene lookup returns CDR1 MNHEY and CDR2 SMNVEV (reference sequence). The CDR3 DNA reads as TGTGCCAGCAGTAAAGCGGGAGACATGAACACTGAAGCTTTCTTT. This translates into CASSKAGDMNTEAFF.

The V gene is TRBV4-1, the J gene TRBJ1-1; D might be TRBD1 (5 bases). The CDR3 contains 16 residues. CDR1 and CDR2 from the germline V gene are MGHRA and YSYEKL. Trimming removed 0 bases from V and 1 base from J, with 12 bases in between. The CDR3 bases are TGCGCCAGCAGCCAAGAGGCCCAGGGCGGGAACACTGAAGCTTTCTTT. It is translated as CASSQEAQGGNTEAFF.

The genes are TRBV6-5 and TRBJ2-7; D is possibly TRBD2 (5 bases). The CDR3 totals 11 residues. Germline CDR1 is MNHEY and CDR2 is SVGAGI. V was trimmed by 8 bases and J by 4 bases, leaving 9 bases between them. CDR3 region: CASGGLYEQYF. CDR3 coding DNA: TGTGCCAGCGGAGGTTTGTACGAGCAGTACTTC.

The chain carries TRBV6-5 and TRBJ1-6, with D unresolved. The length of the CDR3 is 14 residues. Germline values: CDR1 MNHEY, CDR2 SVGAGI. With 4 bases removed from V and 9 bases from J, the gap between germline ends came to 13 bases. CDR3 sequence (DNA): TGTGCCAGCAGTTTTGGTAGGGCAGGTTCACCCCTCCACTTT. It is translated as CASSFGRAGSPLHF.

This clone has a single count. The CDR3 protein is CASGGRDRGNTEAFF. CDR3 DNA: TGTGCTAGTGGAGGCCGGGACAGGGGTAACACTGAAGCTTTCTTT. The chain combines TRBV12-5 with TRBJ1-1; 10 positions match TRBD1. The V gene's germline CDR1 is LGHNT and CDR2 FRNRAP. V dropped 6 bases and J dropped 2; count of bases not matched to a gene: 6. The CDR3 is made up of 15 amino acids.

The chain uses TRBV30 and TRBJ2-7; TRBD2 agrees at 8 bases. The CDR3 totals 14 residues. Germline CDR1 is GTSNPN and CDR2 is SVGIG (reference sequence). Losses at the gene ends were 4 bases for V and 7 bases for J; bases not matched to a gene: 12. CDR3 DNA: TGTGCCTGGAACTACGGGAGGGCCGGGGCGGAGCAGTACTTC. Protein sequence: CAWNYGRAGAEQYF.

The chain recombines TRBV5-1 with TRBJ1-1; maybe TRBD1 (6 bases). The V end lost 0 bases, the J end lost 4 bases, and 10 bases lay between the germline ends. Germline V gives CDR1 SGHRS, CDR2 YFSETQ. This CDR3 contains 14 residues. The CDR3 protein is CASSLAVGATEAFF. In DNA, the CDR3 is TGCGCCAGCAGCTTGGCCGTGGGGGCCACTGAAGCTTTCTTT.

The chain has TRBV25-1 and TRBJ2-1, with TRBD1 identical over 9 bases. This CDR3 comprises 16 residues. The germline CDR1 and CDR2 sequences are MGHDK and SYGVNS. The V segment lost 5 bases and the J segment 4 bases; nucleotides outside the gene matches: 9. The CDR3 DNA reads TGTGCCAGCAGTCGTTCCGGGACAGGGACTTACAATGAGCAGTTCTTC. Its translation: CASSRSGTGTYNEQFF.

V gene TRBV2 combines with J gene TRBJ2-2; no reliable D call. Trimming shortened V by 7 bases and J by 4 bases, and 7 bases separated the two germline ends. The germline gives CDR1 SNHLY, CDR2 FYNNEI. The CDR3 spans 12 residues. This chain's CDR3 is CASKMVTGELFF. The DNA of the CDR3 is TGTGCCAGCAAGATGGTCACCGGGGAGCTGTTTTTT.

The chain joins TRBV21-1 to TRBJ1-2. TRBV21-1 is a documented pseudogene. There are 14 residues in the CDR3. CDR3 in amino acids: CASSRGSGVDGYTF. For the CDR3, the DNA is TGTGCCAGCAGCAGAGGGTCGGGGGTGGACGGCTACACCTTC.

The rearrangement joins TRBV7-6 to TRBJ2-7; TRBD2 matches 7 bases. The CDR3 length is 14 residues. V lost 4 bases to trimming and J lost 7 bases; unmatched junction nucleotides: 10. CDR1 is SGHVS and CDR2 is FNYEAQ in the germline V gene. Here the CDR3 DNA reads TGTGCCAGCAGCTCCCTGAGCGGGGTAGGAGAGCAGTACTTC. This codes for CASSSLSGVGEQYF.

V usage is TRBV9 and J usage is TRBJ1-1; unclear D gene. CDR3 length: 13 amino acids. Trimming pared 1 base from V and 1 base from J, leaving 5 bases between. The germline gives CDR1 SGDLS, CDR2 YYNGEE. The chain's CDR3 is CASSVRSNTEAFF. The CDR3 region has the DNA TGTGCCAGCAGCGTACGCTCGAACACTGAAGCTTTCTTT.